This T cell receptor (beta chain) was captured in a study of liver allograft versus peripheral blood T cells. Study-wide context: Peripheral blood of the recipients supplied T cell receptor repertoires that were compared with those in transplanted livers. Points from the study as a whole: Intragraft T cell receptor repertoires of liver allografts were reported to differ from peripheral blood repertoires.

TCRdb reprocessed the reads with MiXCR, giving one entry per CDR3 protein. This table holds about 6,500 distinct CDR3 sequences, over 15% found once. Per germline, CDR1 MDHEN and CDR2 SYDVKM. V was shortened by 4 bases and J by 1 base, with 18 bases between the two germline ends. The CDR3 consists of 17 residues. Points on this clonotype: Its antigen is unidentified.

V is TRBV28 and J is TRBJ2-3, with D possibly TRBD1 on 5 matching bases. This receptor was identified in a human patient who had a liver transplant. Some T cells may arise from the graft donor. CDR3 bases: TGTGCCAGCAGTTCCCTATTGTTAGAACAGGGCACAGATACGCAGTATTTT. As protein: CASSSLLLEQGTDTQYF.